Presented here are 19 T cell receptor beta chains from one specimen sequenced in a study of control samples from healthy donors and cancer patients. Sequenced by immunoSEQ multiplex PCR; TCRdb stores in-frame clones only, minus some. The sample shows over 100,000 clones, around 89% of them seen only once. Material for sequencing was blood. The source is a man between 35 and 55 years old in good health.

The chain has TRBV7-2 and TRBJ1-2; tentatively, D is TRBD1 (6 bases). Germline V gives CDR1 SGHTA, CDR2 FQGNSA. Trimming took off 5 bases at V and 4 bases at J, with 11 bases between the two ends. CDR3 length equals 13 residues. CDR3 in DNA: TGTGCCAGCAGCCTAAGGACAGCCTATGGCTACACCTTC. It translates to CASSLRTAYGYTF.

A single count supports this clone. This chain uses TRBV4-1 with TRBJ1-1; D call uncertain. The CDR3 consists of 16 residues. Germline CDR1 MGHRA, CDR2 YSYEKL. V lost 3 bases to trimming and J lost 4 bases, with 18 bases between them. CDR3 in DNA: TGCGCCAGCAGCCACCCCCCGGAGGCTTTTGGCACTGAAGCTTTCTTT. Its protein product is CASSHPPEAFGTEAFF.

This chain joins TRBV5-1 and TRBJ2-1, with D possibly being TRBD1 (6 bases). Germline-derived CDR1 and CDR2 are SGHRS and YFSETQ. Trimming shortened V by 0 bases and J by 4 bases, and 14 bases separated the two germline ends. The CDR3 consists of 16 residues. CDR3 sequence reads: CASSLATQGTYNEQFF. The CDR3 region has the DNA TGCGCCAGCAGCTTGGCCACACAGGGAACTTACAATGAGCAGTTCTTC.

Of note for this clone: A junction end diverges from the germline sequence, so it may reflect a read error. The J gene is TRBJ1-4, the V gene TRBV6-1; D perhaps matches TRBD1 (5 bases). CDR3 length: 15 amino acids. The germline CDR1 and CDR2 sequences are MNHNS and SASEGT. In nucleotides, the CDR3 is TGTGCCAGCAATGAACGGTCAGGGATTAATGAAAAACTGTTTTTT. Its protein is CASNERSGINEKLFF.

The chain joins TRBV9 to TRBJ1-6; D possibly corresponds to TRBD1 (5 bases). CDR3 length: 14 residues. The V and J ends lost 1 base and 10 bases respectively, with 12 bases between them. CDR1 is SGDLS, CDR2 YYNGEE, per germline. In DNA form, the CDR3 reads TGTGCCAGCAGCGTAAGTGGGACCCGATCACCCCTCCACTTT. Its translation: CASSVSGTRSPLHF.

Written as DNA, the CDR3 is TGTGCCAGCAGCCAAGATCTTTGGGATACGCAGTATTTT. It codes for CASSQDLWDTQYF. The chain uses TRBV3-1 (or the pseudogene TRBV3-2) and TRBJ2-3; D is uncertain. Germline-derived CDR1 and CDR2 are LGHDT and YNNKEL (reference sequence). This CDR3 is built from 13 residues. The V and J ends lost 0 bases and 6 bases respectively, with 7 bases between them.

The J gene is TRBJ1-1, the V gene TRBV20-1, with D maybe TRBD1 (5 bases). The CDR3 runs to 13 residues. V lost 3 bases, J lost 5 bases, and 13 bases lay in between. CDR1 is DFQATT, CDR2 SNEGSKA, per germline (reference sequence). The CDR3 sequence is CSASGGLRTEAFF. DNA of the CDR3: TGCAGTGCTAGTGGGGGGTTGAGGACTGAAGCTTTCTTT.

This chain joins TRBV2 and TRBJ1-6; 7 bases match TRBD1. From germline, CDR1 is SNHLY and CDR2 FYNNEI. This CDR3 region has 14 residues. J gave up 7 bases and V 5 bases, and 5 bases lay outside the gene matches. CDR3 coding DNA: TGTGCCAGCAGTCGACAGGGAGGGAATTCACCCCTCCACTTT. This sequence encodes CASSRQGGNSPLHF.

The rearrangement joins TRBV19 to TRBJ2-5, with TRBD2 matching 13 bases. After removal of 4 bases from V and 2 bases from J, the junction contained 1 base not matched to a gene. CDR1 LNHDA and CDR2 SQIVND come from the germline V gene (reference sequence). There are 15 residues in the CDR3. The CDR3 region is CASSTGLAGQETQYF. The CDR3 DNA is TGTGCCAGTAGTACGGGACTAGCGGGGCAAGAGACCCAGTACTTC.

This clone was recorded a few times. This sequence joins TRBV7-9 and TRBJ1-6; TRBD1 matches at 11 bases. The CDR3 is made up of 18 amino acids. V shed 4 bases, J shed 0 bases, and the junction held 5 bases outside the gene matches. Germline V gene lookup returns CDR1 SEHNR and CDR2 FQNEAQ (reference sequence). The CDR3 DNA sequence: TGTGCCAGCAGCTACCCCGGGACAGGGGGCTCCTATAATTCACCCCTCCACTTT. Its protein is CASSYPGTGGSYNSPLHF. Based on the CDR3 plus reference TRBV7-9 and TRBJ1-6, the full variable domain is DTGVSQNPRHKITKRGQNVTFRCDPISEHNRLYWYRQTLGQGPEFLTYFQNEAQLEKSRLLSDRFSAERPKGSFSTLEIQRTEQGDSAMYLCASSYPGTGGSYNSPLHFGNGTRLTVT.

The chain carries TRBV11-2 and TRBJ2-1, with TRBD2 as a possible D gene (6 bases). The germline CDR1 and CDR2 sequences are SGHAT and FQNNGV. The CDR3 spans 16 residues. With 1 base removed from V and 9 bases from J, the gap between germline ends came to 19 bases. CDR3 region: CASSLAQASAPGEQFF. CDR3 bases: TGTGCCAGCAGCTTAGCTCAGGCTAGCGCCCCTGGTGAGCAGTTCTTC.

The V call is TRBV3-1 (or the pseudogene TRBV3-2), the J call TRBJ2-7, with 8 bases matching TRBD1. The V gene end was trimmed by 3 bases and the J gene end by 2 bases; junction bases not matched to a gene: 6. Germline CDR1 is LGHDT and CDR2 is YNNKEL (reference sequence). The CDR3 has 15 amino acids. CDR3 coding DNA: TGTGCCAGCAGCCAGGCCGGGACAGGAACCTACGAGCAGTACTTC. This encodes CASSQAGTGTYEQYF.

V usage is TRBV19 and J usage is TRBJ1-2, with 10 bases aligning to TRBD1. V shed 6 bases, J shed 6 bases, and the junction held 7 bases outside the gene matches. Germline loops: CDR1 LNHDA, CDR2 SQIVND (reference sequence). The CDR3 is 14 amino acids. The CDR3 protein is CASRHRDRGNGYTF. Written as DNA, the CDR3 is TGTGCCAGTAGACATAGGGACAGGGGTAATGGCTACACCTTC.

This rearrangement joins TRBV9 to TRBJ2-2; no clear D gene. Trimming took off 1 base at V and 5 bases at J, with 9 bases between the two ends. Looked up from germline, CDR1 is SGDLS and CDR2 is YYNGEE. This CDR3 is 14 amino acids long. The CDR3 DNA reads TGTGCCAGCAGCGTAACCACCCAAACCGGGGAGCTGTTTTTT. Residues: CASSVTTQTGELFF. Looking up the rest from reference TRBV9 and TRBJ2-2 gives the full variable domain: DSGVTQTPKHLITATGQRVTLRCSPRSGDLSVYWYQQSLDQGLQFLIQYYNGEERAKGNILERFSAQQFPDLHSELNLSSLELGDSALYFCASSVTTQTGELFFGEGSRLTVL.

This clone was observed a handful of times. This chain joins TRBV5-1 and TRBJ1-2; TRBD1 agrees at 11 bases. The V and J ends lost 4 bases and 6 bases, in that order; junction bases with no gene match: 11. The V gene's germline CDR1 is SGHRS and CDR2 YFSETQ. This CDR3 has 16 amino acids. CDR3 residues: CASSASGTGGGNGYTF. The CDR3 DNA reads as TGCGCCAGCAGCGCTTCCGGGACAGGGGGAGGTAATGGCTACACCTTC.

The chain carries TRBV14 and TRBJ1-1; no definite D call. The CDR3 length is 13 residues. V was shortened by 5 bases and J by 1 base, with 8 bases between the two germline ends. Germline V gene data show CDR1 as SGHDN and CDR2 as FVKESK. CDR3 in DNA: TGTGCCAGCAGCGCGCAGGAGAACACTGAAGCTTTCTTT. Translation: CASSAQENTEAFF.

The CDR3: CASSFSGGDTEAFF. As DNA, the CDR3 is TGCGCCAGCAGCTTTTCAGGGGGTGACACTGAAGCTTTCTTT. The chain joins TRBV5-1 to TRBJ1-1; TRBD1 aligns across 7 bases. CDR1 and CDR2 (germline): SGHRS, YFSETQ. Trimming cost V 2 bases and J 3 bases; bases outside gene matches: 4. There are 14 residues in the CDR3.

This chain uses TRBV7-3 with TRBJ2-1; the match to TRBD1 covers 7 bases. The J segment lost 6 bases and the V segment lost 6 bases, leaving 17 bases of the junction unmatched. This CDR3 region has 17 residues. CDR1 and CDR2 from the germline V gene are SGHTA and FQGTGA. The CDR3 bases are TGTGCCAGCAGTAAGGGGTCAGGGGGTTGGATTGGCAATGAGCAGTTCTTC. It is translated as CASSKGSGGWIGNEQFF.

The chain recombines TRBV6-6 with TRBJ2-5; TRBD2 matches at 7 bases. The CDR3 runs 11 residues. The germline gives CDR1 MNHNY, CDR2 SVGAGI (reference sequence). Unmatched junction bases numbered 3, after V lost 8 bases and J lost 6 bases. CDR3 residues: CASLGGKTQYF. The CDR3 nucleotides are TGTGCCAGCCTGGGGGGGAAGACCCAGTACTTC.